The 31 T cell receptor beta chains listed next were all sequenced from one sample in a study of cytomegalovirus exposure and HLA in healthy donors. A multiplex PCR was run with 60 Vbeta primers and 13 Jbeta primers. Sequencing was performed with immunoSEQ multiplex PCR; in TCRdb, only in-frame clones are kept and a portion is missing. The sample consists of roughly 97,000 clones, approximately 80% of them appearing once. Sequencing used PBMCs. These receptors originate from a young woman in good health and CMV-seropositive.

This chain uses TRBV6-4 with TRBJ2-3, with a tentative D call TRBD2 (5 bases). Germline CDR1 is MRHNA and CDR2 is SNTAGT. V was clipped by 3 bases and J by 8 bases, with 9 bases between them. The CDR3 is 12 residues long. The CDR3 DNA reads TGTGCCAGCAGTGAACAAAGCGGTACGCAGTATTTT. Its translation is CASSEQSGTQYF.

The chain carries TRBV9 and TRBJ1-1; 7 nucleotides line up with TRBD1. Germline CDR1 is SGDLS and CDR2 is YYNGEE. Losses at the gene ends were 4 bases for V and 1 base for J; bases not matched to a gene: 4. CDR3 length: 14 residues. In DNA, the CDR3 is TGTGCCAGCAGCCCAAGACAGGGGAACACTGAAGCTTTCTTT. Residues: CASSPRQGNTEAFF. Full variable domain (outside the CDR3, taken from reference TRBV9 and TRBJ1-1): DSGVTQTPKHLITATGQRVTLRCSPRSGDLSVYWYQQSLDQGLQFLIQYYNGEERAKGNILERFSAQQFPDLHSELNLSSLELGDSALYFCASSPRQGNTEAFFGQGTRLTVV.

This clone turned up a few times. V and J are TRBV6-6 and TRBJ2-7; TRBD1 agrees at 11 bases. Germline V lookup: CDR1 MNHNY, CDR2 SVGAGI (reference sequence). The length of the CDR3 is 15 residues. The ends lost 6 bases at V and 1 base at J; junction bases unmatched: 5. This CDR3 is CASRSGQGASYEQYF. DNA for the CDR3: TGTGCCAGCAGATCCGGACAGGGGGCTTCCTACGAGCAGTACTTC.

The rearrangement uses TRBV5-1 and TRBJ2-7, with TRBD2 identical over 8 bases. V lost 3 bases, J lost 0 bases, and 2 bases stayed unmatched. The CDR3 is 14 amino acids. Germline V CDR1 and CDR2: SGHRS, YFSETQ. The CDR3 protein is CASSSTSGSYEQYF. The CDR3 coding sequence is TGCGCCAGCAGCTCAACTAGCGGCTCCTACGAGCAGTACTTC.

The rearrangement links TRBV19 to TRBJ1-1, with 7 nucleotides matching TRBD1. This CDR3 spans 15 amino acids. The germline gives CDR1 LNHDA, CDR2 SQIVND (reference sequence). Germline trimming cut 5 bases from V and 8 bases from J; bases unmatched to any gene: 14. CDR3 DNA sequence: TGTGCCAGTAGTTACCAGGGGGGTTATTTATCCGAAGCTTTCTTT. This gives the protein CASSYQGGYLSEAFF.

The table lists this clone with a few counts. The chain couples TRBV30 to TRBJ2-1, with 11 bases aligning to TRBD2. V shed 4 bases, J shed 9 bases, and the junction held 8 bases outside the gene matches. The CDR3 contains 14 residues. CDR1 and CDR2 (germline): GTSNPN, SVGIG (reference sequence). CDR3 in DNA: TGTGCCTGGAAGAAGCCGGGACTAGCGGCTGAGCAGTTCTTC. It is translated as CAWKKPGLAAEQFF.

This clone appeared a single time. V is TRBV20-1 and J is TRBJ1-1, with D tentatively TRBD1 (5 bases). V shed 8 bases and J shed 1 base, with 8 bases lying between them. The CDR3 runs to 11 residues. The germline gives CDR1 DFQATT, CDR2 SNEGSKA (reference sequence). This chain's CDR3 is CSLQANTEAFF. CDR3 nucleotide sequence: TGCAGTCTACAGGCGAACACTGAAGCTTTCTTT.

The V call is TRBV7-6, the J call TRBJ2-7; the match to TRBD2 covers 7 bases. J lost 3 bases, V lost 1 base, and 3 bases had no gene match. Germline loops: CDR1 SGHVS, CDR2 FNYEAQ. The CDR3 contains 14 residues. The CDR3: CASSLGGGGYEQYF. The CDR3 DNA is TGTGCCAGCAGCTTAGGCGGGGGAGGCTACGAGCAGTACTTC.

The chain links TRBV5-1 to TRBJ2-1; TRBD2 agrees at 10 bases. Trimming removed 2 bases from V and 8 bases from J; junction bases left unmatched: 7. This CDR3 is 15 amino acids long. Germline CDR1 and CDR2: SGHRS and YFSETQ. CDR3 sequence reads: CASSFLAGVWDEQFF. The DNA for the CDR3 is TGCGCCAGCAGCTTCCTAGCGGGAGTCTGGGATGAGCAGTTCTTC.

CDR3 protein: CASSPSTQTYEQYF. Here the CDR3 DNA reads TGTGCCAGCAGTCCCTCGACACAAACCTACGAGCAGTACTTC. The chain carries TRBV27 and TRBJ2-7, with unresolved D. CDR3 length: 14 amino acids. CDR1 is MNHEY and CDR2 is SMNVEV in the germline V gene (reference sequence). The V end lost 5 bases, the J end lost 2 bases, and 13 bases lay between the germline ends.

This clone is a singleton in its sample. The chain carries TRBV11-3 and TRBJ1-3, with a possible D match to TRBD1 (6 bases). There are 14 residues in the CDR3. Trimming shortened V by 5 bases and J by 1 base, and 9 bases separated the two germline ends. The germline CDR1 and CDR2 sequences are SGHNT and YENEEA. The CDR3: CASSQGKSGNTIYF. CDR3 nucleotide sequence: TGTGCCAGCAGCCAGGGGAAGTCTGGAAACACCATATATTTT.

This clone turned up a few times. This chain links TRBV5-1 with TRBJ2-7; 13 bases agree with TRBD2. Looked up from germline, CDR1 is SGHRS and CDR2 is YFSETQ. With V trimmed by 4 bases and J by 2 bases, 3 bases remained unmatched. This CDR3 has 15 residues. The CDR3 protein is CASSQTSGRPYEQYF. The CDR3 DNA follows: TGCGCCAGCAGCCAGACTAGCGGGAGGCCCTACGAGCAGTACTTC.

V usage is TRBV2 and J usage is TRBJ1-2, with D possibly TRBD1 on 6 matching bases. CDR1 and CDR2 (germline): SNHLY, FYNNEI. The CDR3 contains 15 residues. Trimming left V 7 bases short and J 5 bases short, with 20 bases between. The CDR3 protein is CASTGLRGWVYGYTF. The CDR3 DNA sequence: TGTGCCAGCACGGGGCTCAGGGGTTGGGTATATGGCTACACCTTC.

J is TRBJ2-1 and V is TRBV11-2; 11 bases map to TRBD2. Germline V CDR1 and CDR2: SGHAT, FQNNGV. The length of the CDR3 is 17 residues. After removal of 4 bases from V and 5 bases from J, the junction contained 10 bases not matched to a gene. The CDR3 DNA reads as TGTGCCAGCAGCTCACCGTCGGGACTAGCGGTACACAATGAGCAGTTCTTC. It yields the protein CASSSPSGLAVHNEQFF.

This clone was recorded only once. The V call is TRBV27, the J call TRBJ1-5; weak D call: TRBD1 (6 bases). The V gene lost 3 bases and the J gene lost 0 bases, with 12 bases spanning the gap. Germline V lookup: CDR1 MNHEY, CDR2 SMNVEV (reference sequence). The CDR3 sequence is 16 residues long. CDR3 residues: CASSFRTDHSNQPQHF. In nucleotides, the CDR3 is TGTGCCAGCAGTTTCAGGACAGACCATAGCAATCAGCCCCAGCATTTT.

The chain carries TRBV6-5 and TRBJ2-3; TRBD2 agrees at 8 bases. This CDR3 has 13 amino acids. Germline CDR1 and CDR2: MNHEY and SVGAGI. Trimming at V came to 6 bases and at J to 6 bases, leaving 5 bases not matched to a gene. CDR3 region: CASRSGRMDTQYF. The CDR3 DNA reads TGTGCCAGCAGAAGCGGGAGAATGGATACGCAGTATTTT.

J is TRBJ2-3 and V is TRBV7-3; 9 bases fit TRBD2. The germline V gene encodes CDR1 SGHTA and CDR2 FQGTGA. The CDR3 loop spans 16 amino acids. With 5 bases clipped from V and 4 bases from J, the junction kept 10 bases outside the gene matches. CDR3 amino acids: CASSPFAGGQADTQYF. The CDR3 DNA sequence: TGTGCCAGCAGCCCCTTTGCGGGAGGGCAGGCAGATACGCAGTATTTT.

There are a few counts of this clone. The chain links TRBV13 to TRBJ1-2; the match to TRBD1 covers 9 bases. Per germline, CDR1 PRHDT and CDR2 FYEKMQ (reference sequence). With V trimmed by 1 base and J by 8 bases, 5 bases remained unmatched. The CDR3 runs 14 residues. DNA of the CDR3: TGTGCCAGCAGCTTAGCGGGACAGGGTAAGGGCTACACCTTC. It translates to CASSLAGQGKGYTF.

The chain couples TRBV9 to TRBJ2-3; tentatively, D is TRBD1 (6 bases). Deletions cut 4 bases from V and 2 bases from J, with 11 bases between. Germline assignment: CDR1 SGDLS and CDR2 YYNGEE. The CDR3 spans 14 residues. The CDR3 bases are TGTGCCAGCAGCCCCCGGACAGACACAGATACGCAGTATTTT. Residues: CASSPRTDTDTQYF. Supplemented by reference TRBV9 and TRBJ2-3, the full variable domain reads DSGVTQTPKHLITATGQRVTLRCSPRSGDLSVYWYQQSLDQGLQFLIQYYNGEERAKGNILERFSAQQFPDLHSELNLSSLELGDSALYFCASSPRTDTDTQYFGPGTRLTVL.

The genes are TRBV30 and TRBJ2-3; D call uncertain. V was pared by 2 bases and J by 3 bases, with 9 bases between. The germline CDR1 and CDR2 sequences are GTSNPN and SVGIG (reference sequence). The CDR3 is 13 residues long. The CDR3 sequence is CAWSTPITDTQYF. As DNA, the CDR3 is TGTGCCTGGAGTACCCCTATAACAGATACGCAGTATTTT.

The chain carries TRBV5-6 and TRBJ1-5, with TRBD1 matching 9 bases. Germline V lookup: CDR1 SGHDT, CDR2 YYEEEE. J was trimmed by 3 bases and V by 4 bases; bases with no gene match: 2. CDR3 size: 14 residues. CDR3 bases: TGTGCCAGCAGCGGGACAGGGAACAATCAGCCCCAGCATTTT. Residues: CASSGTGNNQPQHF.

This clone has only one observation. The V and J genes are TRBV7-9 and TRBJ2-7, with TRBD2 identical over 7 bases. CDR3 length equals 17 residues. J was trimmed by 3 bases and V by 4 bases; bases with no gene match: 15. Germline values: CDR1 SEHNR, CDR2 FQNEAQ (reference sequence). The CDR3 protein is CASSSSPRGGRRYEQYF. The CDR3 DNA sequence: TGTGCCAGCAGCTCCTCCCCTAGGGGCGGGAGACGCTACGAGCAGTACTTC.

The J gene is TRBJ2-1, the V gene TRBV19; TRBD2 agrees at 7 bases. Germline CDR1 is LNHDA and CDR2 is SQIVND (reference sequence). The CDR3 has 15 residues. Losses at the gene ends were 5 bases for V and 3 bases for J; bases not matched to a gene: 7. For the CDR3, the DNA is TGTGCCAGTAGTCCTGGCGGGAGTTACTACAATGAGCAGTTCTTC. It encodes CASSPGGSYYNEQFF.

The rearrangement joins TRBV6-5 to TRBJ2-7; unclear D gene. Germline lookup yields CDR1 MNHEY and CDR2 SVGAGI. This CDR3 contains 13 residues. V was shortened by 7 bases and J by 0 bases, with 10 bases between the two germline ends. CDR3 sequence (DNA): TGTGCCAGCACCGACATTAACTCCTACGAGCAGTACTTC. Translating gives CASTDINSYEQYF.

The chain links TRBV7-9 to TRBJ1-1; D not certain. The CDR3 is made up of 13 amino acids. Trimming took off 6 bases at V and 4 bases at J, with 12 bases between the two ends. Germline CDR1 is SEHNR and CDR2 is FQNEAQ (reference sequence). This CDR3 is CASSSKSGTEAFF. CDR3 DNA: TGTGCCAGCAGTTCCAAATCGGGCACTGAAGCTTTCTTT.

The chain carries TRBV28 and TRBJ1-4, with 10 bases that match TRBD1. This CDR3 region has 15 residues. The V and J ends lost 6 bases and 6 bases, in that order; junction bases with no gene match: 7. Looked up from germline, CDR1 is MDHEN and CDR2 is SYDVKM. The CDR3 DNA sequence: TGTGCCAGCAGAGGGGTAGGGACAGGGGATGAAAAACTGTTTTTT. Its protein product is CASRGVGTGDEKLFF.

On this clone itself: The sample has other DNA sequences that encode this CDR3 too. The chain uses TRBV5-1 and TRBJ1-5; the match to TRBD1 covers 10 bases. The CDR3 runs to 15 residues. V lost 0 bases to trimming and J lost 4 bases; unmatched junction nucleotides: 1. The germline V gene encodes CDR1 SGHRS and CDR2 YFSETQ. CDR3 protein: CASSLEGQGNQPQHF. The CDR3, as DNA: TGCGCCAGCAGCTTGGAGGGACAGGGGAATCAGCCCCAGCATTTT.

This chain joins TRBV7-8 and TRBJ1-5; D unclear. The CDR3 has 16 residues. Trimming removed 2 bases at V and 3 bases at J, with 14 bases between. Germline-derived CDR1 and CDR2 are SGHVS and FQNEAQ. CDR3 residues: CASSLLVSGNNQPQHF. CDR3 coding DNA: TGTGCCAGCAGCTTACTCGTATCAGGAAACAATCAGCCCCAGCATTTT.

The rearrangement joins TRBV15 to TRBJ2-5, with 15 positions matching TRBD2. Per the germline V gene, CDR1 is LNHNV and CDR2 is YYDKDF (reference sequence). This CDR3 contains 18 residues. The J segment lost 1 base and the V segment lost 6 bases, leaving 9 bases of the junction unmatched. CDR3 amino acids: CATRWTSGRAGVQETQYF. For the CDR3, the DNA is TGTGCCACCAGGTGGACTAGCGGGAGGGCCGGGGTCCAAGAGACCCAGTACTTC.

The rearrangement uses TRBV6-5 and TRBJ2-7, with 7 positions matching TRBD1. The DNA matches TRBJ2-1 better at its end, which makes the J call doubtful. Germline V gives CDR1 MNHEY, CDR2 SVGAGI. The CDR3 contains 14 residues. The DNA of the CDR3 is TGTGCCAGCTCACGAGGGGGCCTCTACAATGAGCAGTTCTTC. Encoded protein: CASSRGGLYNEQFF.

CDR3 sequence: CASDGTGAGGNEQFF. CDR3 nucleotides: TGTGCCAGCGATGGGACAGGGGCCGGGGGGAATGAGCAGTTCTTC. The chain uses TRBV6-1 and TRBJ2-1; 10 bases are shared with TRBD1. V trimming: 8 bases; J trimming: 7 bases; junction bases outside the gene matches: 11. The CDR3 extends over 15 amino acids. Germline V gene data show CDR1 as MNHNS and CDR2 as SASEGT.